Listed here are 2 T cell receptor beta chains from one sample, sequenced in a study of T cells after yellow fever vaccination. TCRdb ran MiXCR on the 5' RACE reads and lists one entry per CDR3 protein. The sample has about 360,000 distinct CDR3 sequences, 6.2% seen once. The material sequenced was PBMCs, taken 5 days after the yellow fever booster vaccination. Receptor source: a young man who received the YFV17D yellow fever vaccine.

The sample holds many counts of this clonotype. The chain joins TRBV24-1 to TRBJ2-1; 9 bases are shared with TRBD1. J lost 7 bases, V lost 4 bases, and 10 bases had no gene match. CDR1 and CDR2 (germline): KGHDR, SFDVKD. This CDR3 contains 16 residues. The CDR3 region is CATSESGQGGRNEQFF. The CDR3 DNA is TGTGCCACCAGTGAATCGGGACAGGGTGGCAGAAATGAGCAGTTCTTC.

This clonotype was seen at least ten times. The chain uses TRBV6-2 or TRBV6-3 and TRBJ2-7; 7 bases are a match to TRBD2. V was clipped by 2 bases and J by 3 bases; unmatched bases: 7. The CDR3 runs 15 residues. Germline V gene data show CDR1 as MNHEY and CDR2 as SVGEGT. Here the CDR3 reads CASSYKASGNYEQYF. In DNA, the CDR3 is TGTGCCAGCAGTTACAAGGCTAGCGGAAACTACGAGCAGTACTTC.